The clone carrying this TCR beta chain was counted once. What it binds is unknown. The source of the sample is a study of OX40 agonist ivuxolimab in advanced cancers. Study-level findings and limits: Relatively little clonal expansion, among the lowest observed, appeared in partial responders at 0.1-3.0 mg/kg. Fewer expanded clones were found on average in CD4+ than in CD8+ T cells. Antigen specificity of clonally expanded peripheral T cells was not established.

TCRdb's table, derived via immunoSEQ multiplex PCR, lists solely in-frame clones and lacks some. Altogether approximately 40,000 clones are present, roughly 90% being singletons, with the ten largest covering nearly 9.5%. The CDR3 runs to 13 residues. CDR1 GTSNPN and CDR2 SVGIG come from the germline V gene (reference sequence). V gave up 3 bases and J gave up 4 bases, with 9 bases separating them. The TCR comes from an adult with an advanced solid tumor such as melanoma, head and neck, liver or kidney cancer. The V gene is TRBV30, the J gene TRBJ1-4; D call uncertain. The sequences come from CD4+ or CD8+ T cells sorted from blood, collected in a trial of the OX40 agonist ivuxolimab. As DNA, the CDR3 is TGTGCCTGGAGCGGGGTTCTTAATGAAAAACTGTTTTTT. It encodes CAWSGVLNEKLFF.